Listed below are T cell receptor beta chains from one sample, sequenced in a study of T cell responses to AZD1222 COVID-19 vaccine. Assay: immunoSEQ multiplex PCR; the TCRdb copy retains only in-frame clones and omits some. The data hold 97,000 or so clones, with about 86% observed a single time. Sequencing used peripheral blood, obtained on day 0 of AZD1222 vaccination. The receptors were sampled from an adult in good health. Both conserved end residues are part of each CDR3. Fields, in order: J gene, clone size, V gene, D gene, CDR3 DNA, CDR3 protein. D genes are given only for firm matches. Size is stated for part of the rows, as once, few or many counts, or as a class when the clone is expanded.

J: TRBJ1-6; size: once; V: TRBV6-5; D: NA; DNA: TGTGCCAGCAGTAACGGGAATTCACCCCTCCACTTT; CDR3: CASSNGNSPLHF
J: TRBJ2-1; size: NA; V: TRBV12-3/TRBV12-4; D: NA; DNA: TGTGCCAGCAGTTTCGCCTTGAGGAATGAGCAGTTCTTC; CDR3: CASSFALRNEQFF
J: TRBJ1-5; size: NA; V: TRBV5-1; D: TRBD1; DNA: TGCGCCAGCAGCTTGAGGACAGGGGCGGACCAGCCCCAGCATTTT; CDR3: CASSLRTGADQPQHF
J: TRBJ2-7; size: NA; V: TRBV5-6; D: NA; DNA: TGTGCCAGCAGCGGTGGGTCAGGACACACCTACGAGCAGTACTTC; CDR3: CASSGGSGHTYEQYF
J: TRBJ2-1; size: NA; V: TRBV4-2; D: TRBD2; DNA: TGTGCCAGCAGCCTTACGCTACTAGCGGGGGACACCTCCTCTGGGAATGAGCAGTTCTTC; CDR3: CASSLTLLAGDTSSGNEQFF
J: TRBJ2-1; size: NA; V: TRBV7-8; D: NA; DNA: TGTGCCAGCAGCCCGTTGTCAGGTGAGCAGTTCTTC; CDR3: CASSPLSGEQFF
J: TRBJ1-1; size: NA; V: TRBV7-2; D: NA; DNA: TGTGCCAGCAGCTCCATGGGGGTGGTGAACACTGAAGCTTTCTTT; CDR3: CASSSMGVVNTEAFF
J: TRBJ1-4; size: once; V: TRBV3-1/TRBV3-2; D: NA; DNA: TGTGCCAGCAGCCAAGGGGCAGTTGATGAAAAACTGTTTTTT; CDR3: CASSQGAVDEKLFF
J: TRBJ1-6; size: NA; V: TRBV13; D: TRBD1; DNA: TGTGCCAGCAGCTTTGCGACAGGGATTGATTCACCCCTCCACTTT; CDR3: CASSFATGIDSPLHF
J: TRBJ2-7; size: NA; V: TRBV19; D: NA; DNA: TGTGCCAGTAGTATAGCCGTGGGAACCGAGCAGTACTTC; CDR3: CASSIAVGTEQYF
J: TRBJ1-5; size: NA; V: TRBV6-1; D: NA; DNA: TGTGCCAGCAGTGTAGGGGTGGGTACAGGAATTAGCAATCAGCCCCAGCATTTT; CDR3: CASSVGVGTGISNQPQHF
J: TRBJ2-7; size: NA; V: TRBV5-1; D: NA; DNA: TGCGCCAGCAGCTTAATCCAGGGTGGAGAGCAGTACTTC; CDR3: CASSLIQGGEQYF
J: TRBJ1-1; size: NA; V: TRBV2; D: NA; DNA: TGTGCCAGCATTCGTGGGGGGAACACTGAAGCTTTCTTT; CDR3: CASIRGGNTEAFF
J: TRBJ1-6; size: NA; V: TRBV9; D: NA; DNA: TGTGCCAGCCGGCAGGGTTATAATTCACCCCTCCACTTT; CDR3: CASRQGYNSPLHF
J: TRBJ2-2; size: NA; V: TRBV9; D: NA; DNA: TGTGCCAGCAGCGGAACGGCCGGGGAGCTGTTTTTT; CDR3: CASSGTAGELFF
J: TRBJ1-4; size: NA; V: TRBV2; D: NA; DNA: TGTGCCAGCAGGCTGGGGAGGGAAAAACTGTTTTTT; CDR3: CASRLGREKLFF
J: TRBJ2-4; size: few; V: TRBV19; D: NA; DNA: TGTGCCAGCGGACGGTGGGGGAACATTCAGTACTTC; CDR3: CASGRWGNIQYF
J: TRBJ2-3; size: NA; V: TRBV7-2; D: NA; DNA: TGTGCCAGCAGTCGGGACCGAGATACGCAGTATTTT; CDR3: CASSRDRDTQYF
J: TRBJ2-7; size: NA; V: TRBV29-1; D: TRBD2; DNA: TGCAGCGTTCGGGGCGGGGGGAAGAACTCCTACGAGCAGTACTTC; CDR3: CSVRGGGKNSYEQYF
J: TRBJ1-5; size: few; V: TRBV18; D: TRBD1; DNA: TGTGCCAGCTCACGGGACAGGGGGCGCATCCAGCCCCAGCATTTT; CDR3: CASSRDRGRIQPQHF
J: TRBJ2-1; size: NA; V: TRBV5-6; D: TRBD2; DNA: TGTGCCAGCAGCTGGGGACTAGCGGGAAACAATGAGCAGTTCTTC; CDR3: CASSWGLAGNNEQFF
J: TRBJ2-6; size: NA; V: TRBV6-1; D: NA; DNA: TGTGCCAGCAGTGAAGAAGAGGGGGCTGGGGCCAACGTCCTGACTTTC; CDR3: CASSEEEGAGANVLTF
J: TRBJ2-3; size: NA; V: TRBV5-5; D: TRBD2; DNA: TGTGCCAGCAGCCCTGGACTAGCCCGGAGAATAGCAGATACGCAGTATTTT; CDR3: CASSPGLARRIADTQYF
J: TRBJ2-7; size: NA; V: TRBV7-9; D: TRBD2; DNA: TGTGCCAGCAGCTGGCCCTCAGCGGGGCAACCTTTAAAGCAGTACTTC; CDR3: CASSWPSAGQPLKQYF
J: TRBJ1-3; size: once; V: TRBV7-2; D: NA; DNA: TGTGCCAGCAGCTTAGCCGGGGGAGGAAACACCATATATTTT; CDR3: CASSLAGGGNTIYF
J: TRBJ1-1; size: NA; V: TRBV2; D: NA; DNA: TGTGCCAGCAGTAGGGACATGATGAACACTGAAGCTTTCTTT; CDR3: CASSRDMMNTEAFF
J: TRBJ1-1; size: few; V: TRBV5-1; D: NA; DNA: TGCGCCAGCAGCTTGGATGGCAGGCCGAACACTGAAGCTTTCTTT; CDR3: CASSLDGRPNTEAFF
J: TRBJ1-6; size: NA; V: TRBV7-2; D: NA; DNA: TGTGCCAGCAGCTTACTCAGTTGGAATTCACCCCTCCACTTT; CDR3: CASSLLSWNSPLHF
J: TRBJ1-6; size: NA; V: TRBV6-2/TRBV6-3; D: NA; DNA: TGTGCCAGCAGTACGGCTTCACCCCTCCACTTT; CDR3: CASSTASPLHF
J: TRBJ2-7; size: NA; V: TRBV6-4; D: NA; DNA: TGTGCCAGCAGTGACCCCTCCAGGGCTGACTCCTACGAGCAGTACTTC; CDR3: CASSDPSRADSYEQYF
J: TRBJ2-7; size: NA; V: TRBV29-1; D: NA; DNA: TGCAGCGTTGAAGGTAGCTCCTACGAGCAGTACTTC; CDR3: CSVEGSSYEQYF
J: TRBJ1-2; size: NA; V: TRBV7-9; D: TRBD1; DNA: TGTGCCAGCAGCTTAGAATCCGGGACAGGGAGAGTCTACACCTTC; CDR3: CASSLESGTGRVYTF
J: TRBJ2-4; size: many; V: TRBV15; D: TRBD2; DNA: TGTGCCACCAGCAGAGATGGGGCTAGCGGGGGGGCGGAGATTCAGTACTTC; CDR3: CATSRDGASGGAEIQYF
J: TRBJ2-5; size: NA; V: TRBV11-1; D: NA; DNA: TGTGCCAGCAGCTATCCACTACAAGAGACCCAGTACTTC; CDR3: CASSYPLQETQYF
J: TRBJ2-5; size: NA; V: TRBV6-1; D: NA; DNA: TGTGCCAGCAGTGAAGTCGGGGAGACCCAGTACTTC; CDR3: CASSEVGETQYF
J: TRBJ2-5; size: NA; V: TRBV7-3; D: NA; DNA: TGTGCCAGCAGCTTAACCAGCAGTTCTGGGACCCAGTACTTC; CDR3: CASSLTSSSGTQYF
J: TRBJ1-4; size: NA; V: TRBV11-1; D: NA; DNA: TGTGCCAGCAGCGAGGGGACGGTGCTTGGACTGGAAAAACTGTTTTTT; CDR3: CASSEGTVLGLEKLFF
J: TRBJ1-1; size: NA; V: TRBV19; D: TRBD1; DNA: TGTGCCAGTAGGCCCCAGCCAGGGGGAGTTGGGAACACTGAAGCTTTCTTT; CDR3: CASRPQPGGVGNTEAFF
J: TRBJ2-3; size: NA; V: TRBV7-9; D: TRBD2; DNA: TGTGCCAGCAGCTTAGCCAGCGGGGGGACTACTCGGGATACGCAGTATTTT; CDR3: CASSLASGGTTRDTQYF
J: TRBJ2-1; size: NA; V: TRBV4-2; D: NA; DNA: TGTGCCAGCAGCCAGGGGGGGACAGCCTCCCCGAATGAGCAGTTCTTC; CDR3: CASSQGGTASPNEQFF
J: TRBJ2-1; size: NA; V: TRBV9; D: NA; DNA: TGTGCCAGCAGCCTGGACGGGAGCTCCTACAATGAGCAGTTCTTC; CDR3: CASSLDGSSYNEQFF